One sample yielded the 31 T cell receptor beta chains listed below, sequenced in a study of OX40 agonist ivuxolimab in advanced cancers. Receptor amplification or capture employed the immunoSEQ multiplex PCR assay. TCRdb obtained this table from immuneACCESS and retained in-frame rearrangements with V and J assigned. These tables miss some clones; where compared with another copy, unresolved V genes account for less than half of the shortfall, and the remainder is unexplained. Recorded for this sample are about 77,000 clones; around 87% of them occurred a single time. The top ten constitute around 6.5% of the sample. Sequenced material: CD4+ or CD8+ T cells sorted from blood, taken in a trial of the OX40 agonist ivuxolimab. The receptors were gathered from an adult with an advanced solid tumor such as melanoma, head and neck, liver or kidney cancer.

This clone was counted only a few times. The chain couples TRBV27 to TRBJ1-1; D is unclear. This CDR3 comprises 14 residues. CDR1 is MNHEY and CDR2 is SMNVEV in the germline V gene (reference sequence). V was shortened by 2 bases and J by 5 bases, with 12 bases between the two germline ends. The CDR3 spells CASSLLLVGTEAFF. CDR3 bases: TGTGCCAGCAGTTTACTCCTCGTGGGAACTGAAGCTTTCTTT.

The rearrangement joins TRBV30 to TRBJ1-2, with D perhaps TRBD1 (5 bases). The germline V gene encodes CDR1 GTSNPN and CDR2 SVGIG (reference sequence). The ends were cut back, 2 bases at V and 5 bases at J, with 21 bases in the middle. This CDR3 has 16 residues. This CDR3 is CAWSSGFTSPSYGYTF. CDR3 DNA sequence: TGTGCCTGGAGTTCAGGGTTCACCAGTCCTAGTTATGGCTACACCTTC.

The V and J genes are TRBV27 and TRBJ1-5, with 7 nucleotides matching TRBD1. The germline CDR1 and CDR2 sequences are MNHEY and SMNVEV (reference sequence). The trim removed 5 bases at V and 11 bases at J, leaving 9 bases unmatched. The CDR3 runs 13 residues. DNA of the CDR3: TGTGCCAGCAGTATGACAGGGAAGGGTGCCCAGCATTTT. Translated: CASSMTGKGAQHF.

The rearrangement uses TRBV19 and TRBJ1-2, with a possible D match to TRBD1 (5 bases). The CDR3 extends over 17 amino acids. Germline CDR1 is LNHDA and CDR2 is SQIVND (reference sequence). V lost 7 bases, J lost 6 bases, and 27 bases lay in between. The CDR3 here is CASTRENRLHLENGYTF. DNA of the CDR3: TGTGCCAGTACTCGAGAAAACAGGCTGCATTTGGAGAATGGCTACACCTTC.

This chain links TRBV5-6 with TRBJ1-2, with unresolved D. Germline V CDR1 and CDR2: SGHDT, YYEEEE. This CDR3 region has 13 residues. V shed 3 bases and J shed 8 bases, with 14 bases lying between them. Here the CDR3 DNA reads TGTGCCAGCAGCTCCCGGGCCTCTCCCGGCTACACCTTC. Its protein is CASSSRASPGYTF.

The rearrangement uses TRBV5-4 and TRBJ1-1, with unresolved D. Trimming removed 0 bases at V and 8 bases at J, with 11 bases between. Germline V gene data show CDR1 as SGHNT and CDR2 as YYREEE (reference sequence). The CDR3 spans 13 residues. The CDR3 bases are TGTGCCAGCAGCTTGGGTCGGTCCCTAGAAGCTTTCTTT. It codes for CASSLGRSLEAFF.

The gene calls are TRBV10-3 and TRBJ1-2; D is perhaps TRBD1 (6 bases). The CDR3 spans 20 residues. Germline-derived CDR1 and CDR2 are ENHRY and SYGVKD. V lost 4 bases and J 8 bases, leaving 35 bases between the germline ends. CDR3 sequence (DNA): TGTGCCATCAGTGGGACTCCAGGGGTTGGGGGTCAAAGGAGGGGACTCGGCTACACCTTC. This translates into CAISGTPGVGGQRRGLGYTF.

CDR3 coding DNA: TGCGCCAGCAGCCTAGACAGGGGGGAGACCCAGTACTTC. This sequence encodes CASSLDRGETQYF. V is TRBV5-1 and J is TRBJ2-5; TRBD1 aligns across 9 bases. With 4 bases clipped from V and 5 bases from J, the junction kept 3 bases outside the gene matches. Per germline, CDR1 SGHRS and CDR2 YFSETQ. This CDR3 spans 13 amino acids.

The chain combines TRBV6-6 with TRBJ2-3, with unresolved D. Germline V lookup: CDR1 MNHNY, CDR2 SVGAGI (reference sequence). Trimming removed 7 bases from V and 2 bases from J, with 4 bases in between. The CDR3 sequence is 11 residues long. The DNA for the CDR3 is TGTGCCAGCACCCACACAGATACGCAGTATTTT. Amino acids: CASTHTDTQYF.

The genes are TRBV18 and TRBJ2-7, with a tentative D call TRBD2 (5 bases). CDR1 and CDR2 (germline): KGHSH, LQKENI. This CDR3 has 13 residues. The V gene lost 0 bases and the J gene lost 6 bases, with 9 bases spanning the gap. This CDR3 is CASSPPVAGEQYF. The CDR3 DNA reads as TGTGCCAGCTCACCACCGGTTGCGGGCGAGCAGTACTTC.

The rearrangement uses TRBV5-4 and TRBJ2-3, with D uncertain. V was cut by 0 bases and J by 4 bases, with 6 bases left in between. This CDR3 is 13 amino acids long. The V gene's germline CDR1 is SGHNT and CDR2 YYREEE (reference sequence). The CDR3 DNA follows: TGTGCCAGCAGCTTGGCCGGAGCAGATACGCAGTATTTT. It encodes CASSLAGADTQYF.

The rearrangement links TRBV5-6 to TRBJ2-5, with TRBD1 matching 9 bases. The CDR3 totals 13 residues. From germline, CDR1 is SGHDT and CDR2 YYEEEE. Trimming at V came to 4 bases and at J to 5 bases, leaving 3 bases not matched to a gene. The CDR3 coding sequence is TGTGCCAGCAGCGCAGGGACAGGGGAGACCCAGTACTTC. Translation: CASSAGTGETQYF.

This sequence joins TRBV7-2 and TRBJ2-5; 9 nucleotides align to TRBD2. Trimming took 0 bases from V and 6 from J; bases not matched to a gene: 11. The CDR3 is made up of 17 amino acids. Germline CDR1 SGHTA, CDR2 FQGNSA. The CDR3 DNA follows: TGTGCCAGCAGCTTAGCCTGGGCGGGAGGGTCCGGTAAGACCCAGTACTTC. Protein product: CASSLAWAGGSGKTQYF.

This clone has only one observation. V and J are TRBV6-1 and TRBJ1-2; possibly TRBD1 for D (5 bases). Trimming left V 0 bases short and J 2 bases short, with 10 bases between. This CDR3 region has 15 residues. CDR1 and CDR2 from the germline V gene are MNHNS and SASEGT. CDR3 in amino acids: CASSEAAGRNYGYTF. Written as DNA, the CDR3 is TGTGCCAGCAGTGAAGCAGCGGGACGGAACTATGGCTACACCTTC.

This clone appeared a single time. V is TRBV29-1 and J is TRBJ2-2; perhaps TRBD1 as D (7 bases). Germline V gene lookup returns CDR1 SQVTM and CDR2 ANQGSEA. Trimming pared 4 bases from V and 6 bases from J, leaving 15 bases between. This CDR3 spans 14 amino acids. CDR3 sequence: CSVGQGGYSGELFF. CDR3 sequence (DNA): TGCAGCGTTGGTCAGGGGGGTTACTCCGGGGAGCTGTTTTTT.

The gene calls are TRBV6-1 and TRBJ2-1; D not resolved. The CDR3 has 17 amino acids. Germline loops: CDR1 MNHNS, CDR2 SASEGT. V was cut by 3 bases and J by 7 bases, with 22 bases left in between. The CDR3: CASSEGRSDLLGNEQFF. CDR3 DNA: TGTGCCAGCAGTGAGGGTAGGTCTGACCTCCTTGGGAATGAGCAGTTCTTC.

The chain carries TRBV28 and TRBJ1-5, with D perhaps TRBD1 (5 bases). In germline, CDR1 is MDHEN, CDR2 SYDVKM. This CDR3 is built from 16 residues. Trimming shortened V by 7 bases and J by 2 bases, and 18 bases separated the two germline ends. The CDR3 region has the DNA TGTGCCAGCACGGACCCCGGGGGAATGGGCAATCAGCCCCAGCATTTT. Translating it yields CASTDPGGMGNQPQHF.

The chain has TRBV6-5 and TRBJ2-5; D is unclear. Germline CDR1 MNHEY, CDR2 SVGAGI. Trimming left V 2 bases short and J 5 bases short, with 9 bases between. The CDR3 extends over 13 amino acids. CDR3 in amino acids: CASSYGLRETQYF. In DNA, the CDR3 is TGTGCCAGCAGTTACGGCTTGAGGGAGACCCAGTACTTC.

The chain uses TRBV6-5 and TRBJ1-1, with D possibly matching TRBD1 (5 bases). V was cut by 4 bases and J by 4 bases, with 10 bases left in between. The CDR3 totals 13 residues. CDR1 and CDR2 (germline): MNHEY, SVGAGI. CDR3 bases: TGTGCCAGCAGTTGGAGGGGCGGCACTGAAGCTTTCTTT. Protein sequence: CASSWRGGTEAFF.

The rearrangement links TRBV4-1 to TRBJ2-1, with TRBD2 matching 11 bases. This CDR3 spans 16 amino acids. The trim removed 2 bases at V and 7 bases at J, leaving 7 bases unmatched. Germline CDR1 MGHRA, CDR2 YSYEKL. The CDR3 DNA reads TGCGCCAGCAGCCAATTTAGCGGGGGGGCACGGAATGAGCAGTTCTTC. As protein: CASSQFSGGARNEQFF.

As to this clone: At one of its ends the junction is not consistent with the germline gene, which may arise from a read error. The CDR3 nucleotides are TGTGCCAGCAGTCTAGGTTGGAGCAATCAGCCCCGGCATTTT. This encodes CASSLGWSNQPRHF. The chain recombines TRBV27 with TRBJ1-5, with D hard to call. Germline V CDR1 and CDR2: MNHEY, SMNVEV (reference sequence). This CDR3 region has 14 residues.

The chain employs TRBV19 and TRBJ2-7, with TRBD1 matching over 10 bases. This CDR3 spans 14 amino acids. V lost 4 bases and J lost 4; bases outside the gene matches: 4. CDR1 is LNHDA and CDR2 is SQIVND in the germline V gene (reference sequence). In nucleotides, the CDR3 is TGTGCCAGTAGTAGAGCGGGACAGGGGTACGAGCAGTACTTC. As protein: CASSRAGQGYEQYF.

The chain joins TRBV19 to TRBJ1-5; 7 bases are shared with TRBD1. Germline trimming cut 5 bases from V and 2 bases from J; bases unmatched to any gene: 6. Germline V lookup: CDR1 LNHDA, CDR2 SQIVND (reference sequence). The CDR3 length is 15 residues. DNA for the CDR3: TGTGCCAGTAGTCTCCCAGGGGGGGGCAATCAGCCCCAGCATTTT. Protein product: CASSLPGGGNQPQHF.

The CDR3 nucleotides are TGTGCCAGCAGCTTGCCCACCTCGGCCGGGGAGCTGTTTTTT. This encodes CASSLPTSAGELFF. The J gene is TRBJ2-2, the V gene TRBV11-2; no clear D gene. The ends were cut back, 3 bases at V and 6 bases at J, with 11 bases in the middle. The CDR3 totals 14 residues. CDR1 and CDR2 from the germline V gene are SGHAT and FQNNGV.

The chain combines TRBV5-4 with TRBJ1-4; 8 nucleotides agree with TRBD1. After removal of 0 bases from V and 5 bases from J, the junction contained 3 bases not matched to a gene. CDR1 SGHNT and CDR2 YYREEE come from the germline V gene (reference sequence). This CDR3 comprises 15 residues. CDR3 region: CASSLDRQGNEKLFF. DNA for the CDR3: TGTGCCAGCAGCTTGGACCGACAGGGGAATGAAAAACTGTTTTTT.

In its sample, this clone was seen once. The chain recombines TRBV18 with TRBJ2-3; D ambiguous. The CDR3 sequence is 16 residues long. Per germline, CDR1 KGHSH and CDR2 LQKENI. V lost 1 base to trimming and J lost 6 bases, with 17 bases between them. DNA of the CDR3: TGTGCCAGCTCACCACGGGTGGGGTCCGACTTGGATACGCAGTATTTT. Translation gives CASSPRVGSDLDTQYF.

The V and J genes are TRBV5-4 and TRBJ1-1; TRBD1 might be the D (6 bases). CDR1 is SGHNT and CDR2 is YYREEE in the germline V gene (reference sequence). The CDR3 is 14 residues long. Trimming shortened V by 4 bases and J by 1 base, and 11 bases separated the two germline ends. CDR3 DNA sequence: TGTGCCAGCAGCCTCGGACAGCAGAACACTGAAGCTTTCTTT. Its protein product is CASSLGQQNTEAFF.

The rearrangement links TRBV19 to TRBJ2-3; D gene unclear. The CDR3 sequence is 11 residues long. CDR1 LNHDA and CDR2 SQIVND come from the germline V gene (reference sequence). V dropped 10 bases and J dropped 0 bases, with 5 bases sitting between them. CDR3 DNA sequence: TGTGCCACTCGGAGCACAGATACGCAGTATTTT. Protein product: CATRSTDTQYF.

This sequence joins TRBV6-6 and TRBJ1-1, with TRBD1 as a possible D gene (5 bases). The V end was cut by 5 bases, the J end by 2 bases, with 12 bases between. The CDR3 is 14 amino acids. Germline V gives CDR1 MNHNY, CDR2 SVGAGI (reference sequence). CDR3 nucleotide sequence: TGTGCCAGCAGTGTGGCAGGGCTCAACACTGAAGCTTTCTTT. Translation gives CASSVAGLNTEAFF.

The V gene is TRBV2, the J gene TRBJ2-7, with D unclear. The CDR3 is 14 residues long. V was cut by 9 bases and J by 0 bases, with 15 bases left in between. Germline lookup yields CDR1 SNHLY and CDR2 FYNNEI. CDR3 nucleotides: TGTGCCAGTTCCCCGACGGCAGTCTCCTACGAGCAGTACTTC. Translated: CASSPTAVSYEQYF.

V gene TRBV6-1 combines with J gene TRBJ1-1; TRBD1 might be the D (6 bases). CDR1 and CDR2 from the germline V gene are MNHNS and SASEGT. Trimming stripped 5 bases from V and 1 base from J, with 11 bases between. The length of the CDR3 is 14 residues. CDR3 DNA sequence: TGTGCCAGCAGTTCCCAGGGGCAGAACACTGAAGCTTTCTTT. Translating it yields CASSSQGQNTEAFF.